The present T cell receptor beta chain was sequenced within a study of control samples from healthy donors and cancer patients. The V gene lost 0 bases and the J gene lost 8 bases, with 11 bases spanning the gap. The CDR3 has 14 residues. Germline CDR1 reads SEHNR; CDR2 reads FQNEAQ (reference sequence). The method was immunoSEQ multiplex PCR; TCRdb's version includes in-frame clones alone and lacks a portion of them. Of over 80,000 clones in the sample, around 80% were seen once. The sequenced sample was blood. The chain recombines TRBV7-9 with TRBJ2-1; D is perhaps TRBD2 (7 bases). The receptor was derived from a man between 60 and 75 years old in good health. CDR3 protein: CASSLAGGGHEQFF. CDR3 bases: TGTGCCAGCAGCTTAGCCGGCGGGGGCCATGAGCAGTTCTTC.